Detailed here is one TCR beta chain. This specimen belongs to a study of blood T cell repertoires in COVID-19. For the study at large: There were acute and convalescent COVID-19 samples, and they came from the United States, Italy and Spain.

Sequencing was performed with immunoSEQ multiplex PCR; in TCRdb, only in-frame clones are kept and a portion is missing. Among roughly 100,000 clones listed, about 90% were seen once. The V and J ends lost 1 base and 3 bases respectively, with 10 bases between them. The CDR3 totals 15 residues. Germline V CDR1 and CDR2: SGHTA, FQGNSA. This TCR was sampled from a human donor in a cohort sampled during active COVID-19. This chain connects TRBV7-2 to TRBJ1-5; D perhaps matches TRBD1 (6 bases). Sequencing input: peripheral blood. CDR3 amino acids: CASSLDGQHNQPQHF. The CDR3 region has the DNA TGTGCCAGCAGCTTAGATGGACAGCACAATCAGCCCCAGCATTTT.